This TCR beta chain was documented in a study of spatial heterogeneity in lung cancer. The sample's time point: sample taken at primary tumor resection. From tumor, nontumor lung or frozen PBMC, whole RNA was taken unsorted for sequencing. This clonotype was observed many times. MiXCR was run by TCRdb on the 5' RACE reads, yielding one entry per CDR3 protein. This sample has around 75,000 distinct CDR3 sequences, with roughly 13% found just once. The receptor's source is a male donor with early-stage non-small cell lung cancer. This specimen was PBMCs, taken at surgery.

DNA of the CDR3: TGCGCCAGCAGCTCGCCCCAGGGGGCGGGGGAGCAGTACTTC. Encoded protein: CASSSPQGAGEQYF. This sequence joins TRBV5-1 and TRBJ2-7, with 8 bases aligning to TRBD1. The CDR3 is 14 residues long. V trimming: 3 bases; J trimming: 7 bases; junction bases outside the gene matches: 9. Germline V gene lookup returns CDR1 SGHRS and CDR2 YFSETQ.